Presented here are 25 T cell receptor beta chains from one specimen sequenced in a study of blood T cells in healthy people across ages. Combining a sample-barcoded 5' primer with a J-beta primer mix, a second PCR ran for roughly 7 to 12 cycles. Each CDR3 protein is one row after TCRdb ran MiXCR on the 5' RACE reads. The sample carries 1.5 million to 2 million distinct CDR3 sequences, 49% recorded once. The sequenced sample was blood. All receptors come from a middle-aged woman in good health.

This clonotype was counted only a few times. The chain carries TRBV7-3 and TRBJ2-1; no clear D gene. V lost 0 bases, J lost 7 bases, and 10 bases lay in between. The length of the CDR3 is 14 residues. The germline gives CDR1 SGHTA, CDR2 FQGTGA. The chain's CDR3 is CASSLTERANEQFF. In nucleotides, the CDR3 is TGTGCCAGCAGCTTAACTGAACGGGCTAATGAGCAGTTCTTC.

This chain connects TRBV19 to TRBJ2-3; TRBD2 is a possible D gene (5 bases). Trimming took off 5 bases at V and 4 bases at J, with 10 bases between the two ends. This CDR3 has 13 residues. From germline, CDR1 is LNHDA and CDR2 SQIVND (reference sequence). Here the CDR3 reads CASSRGYADTQYF. CDR3 sequence (DNA): TGTGCCAGTAGTCGCGGGTACGCAGATACGCAGTATTTT.

The rearrangement links TRBV20-1 to TRBJ2-4; possibly TRBD1 or TRBD2 for D (5 bases each). TRBJ2-5 explains the end of the DNA better; the J call may be wrong. Germline V gene lookup returns CDR1 DFQATT and CDR2 SNEGSKA (reference sequence). The CDR3 length is 15 residues. The CDR3 sequence is CSARGPLVNQETQYF. CDR3 DNA: TGCAGTGCTAGGGGACCCCTAGTCAACCAAGAGACCCAGTACTTC.

The chain links TRBV20-1 to TRBJ2-1; D is ambiguous. The CDR3 sequence is 14 residues long. CDR1 is DFQATT, CDR2 SNEGSKA, per germline (reference sequence). The ends were cut back, 0 bases at V and 2 bases at J, with 8 bases in the middle. The CDR3 loop reads CSARDLAAYNEQFF. For the CDR3, the DNA is TGCAGTGCTAGAGATCTGGCAGCCTACAATGAGCAGTTCTTC.

Only one count was recorded for this clonotype. The chain combines TRBV19 with TRBJ2-3; no definite D call. V was cut by 4 bases and J by 4 bases, with 12 bases left in between. Germline V CDR1 and CDR2: LNHDA, SQIVND (reference sequence). This CDR3 has 14 amino acids. The CDR3 coding sequence is TGTGCCAGTAGTAGAACAGTGAAGTCAGATACGCAGTATTTT. This encodes CASSRTVKSDTQYF. Full variable domain (missing parts from reference TRBV19 and TRBJ2-3): DGGITQSPKYLFRKEGQNVTLSCEQNLNHDAMYWYRQDPGQGLRLIYYSQIVNDFQKGDIAEGYSVSREKKESFPLTVTSAQKNPTAFYLCASSRTVKSDTQYFGPGTRLTVL.

The gene calls are TRBV7-2 and TRBJ2-5, with TRBD1 as a possible D gene (6 bases). This CDR3 comprises 14 residues. CDR1 is SGHTA, CDR2 FQGNSA, per germline. V lost 5 bases and J lost 5, with 15 bases in between. Here the CDR3 DNA reads TGTGCCAGCAGCGCGTTTGGGGGCGCGGAGACCCAGTACTTC. It yields the protein CASSAFGGAETQYF.

CDR3 coding DNA: TGTGCCAGCAGTAACAGGGGGCCTAGCGAAAAACTGTTTTTT. The encoded protein is CASSNRGPSEKLFF. The chain joins TRBV27 to TRBJ1-4; 9 positions agree with TRBD1. J was trimmed by 8 bases and V by 5 bases; bases with no gene match: 6. In germline, CDR1 is MNHEY, CDR2 SMNVEV (reference sequence). The CDR3 consists of 14 residues.

J is TRBJ2-3 and V is TRBV29-1; TRBD2 agrees at 11 bases. CDR1 SQVTM and CDR2 ANQGSEA come from the germline V gene. The CDR3 is made up of 15 amino acids. The CDR3 DNA follows: TGCAACGTAACTAGCGGGGGCCCTTATACAGATACGCAGTATTTT. This translates into CNVTSGGPYTDTQYF.

V usage is TRBV2 and J usage is TRBJ2-5; a weak D match, TRBD2 (5 bases). From germline, CDR1 is SNHLY and CDR2 FYNNEI. With 2 bases removed from V and 1 base from J, the gap between germline ends came to 11 bases. CDR3 length equals 15 residues. In DNA form, the CDR3 reads TGTGCCAGCAGTGAAATGAGAGGGCCCCAAGAGACCCAGTACTTC. Encoded protein: CASSEMRGPQETQYF.

This sequence joins TRBV18 and TRBJ2-3; D is unclear. V was pared by 4 bases and J by 2 bases, with 7 bases between. This CDR3 comprises 13 residues. Germline V gene sequence: CDR1 KGHSH, CDR2 LQKENI. CDR3 DNA sequence: TGTGCCAGCTCACTGATAGTCACAGATACGCAGTATTTT. Translation: CASSLIVTDTQYF.

V usage is TRBV7-9 and J usage is TRBJ2-2; D remains ambiguous. V was clipped by 4 bases and J by 2 bases, with 8 bases between them. Germline CDR1 is SEHNR and CDR2 is FQNEAQ (reference sequence). The CDR3 loop spans 14 amino acids. This chain's CDR3 is CASSYIGNTGELFF. In DNA form, the CDR3 reads TGTGCCAGCAGCTATATAGGCAACACCGGGGAGCTGTTTTTT.

The genes are TRBV19 and TRBJ1-1; D remains ambiguous. V was pared by 3 bases and J by 1 base, with 9 bases between. The CDR3 is made up of 14 amino acids. Germline V lookup: CDR1 LNHDA, CDR2 SQIVND (reference sequence). In DNA form, the CDR3 reads TGTGCCAGTAGTATTGGCGGGGAGAACACTGAAGCTTTCTTT. Its protein product is CASSIGGENTEAFF. The full variable domain, its missing parts supplied by reference TRBV19 and TRBJ1-1, is DGGITQSPKYLFRKEGQNVTLSCEQNLNHDAMYWYRQDPGQGLRLIYYSQIVNDFQKGDIAEGYSVSREKKESFPLTVTSAQKNPTAFYLCASSIGGENTEAFFGQGTRLTVV.

The count of this clonotype is one. The V gene is TRBV7-2, the J gene TRBJ2-3, with 7 bases fitting TRBD1. This CDR3 is built from 15 residues. Germline CDR1 and CDR2: SGHTA and FQGNSA. V lost 1 base to trimming and J lost 6 bases; unmatched junction nucleotides: 7. CDR3 in DNA: TGTGCCAGCAGCTTAGGGGACAGCCCCTCCGATACGCAGTATTTT. Protein sequence: CASSLGDSPSDTQYF.

This chain links TRBV7-2 with TRBJ2-7; 14 nucleotides line up with TRBD2. TRBJ2-5 matches the DNA end more closely, so the J call is doubtful. CDR3 length equals 17 residues. CDR1 is SGHTA, CDR2 FQGNSA, per germline. The CDR3 loop reads CASNTWTSGGSKETQYF. The CDR3, as DNA: TGTGCCAGCAACACTTGGACTAGCGGGGGGTCTAAAGAGACCCAGTACTTC.

This clonotype was seen a handful of times. The chain recombines TRBV20-1 with TRBJ2-4; perhaps TRBD1 as D (7 bases). Germline V lookup: CDR1 DFQATT, CDR2 SNEGSKA (reference sequence). The CDR3 has 15 amino acids. With 6 bases removed from V and 1 base from J, the gap between germline ends came to 16 bases. The CDR3, as DNA: TGCAGTGCCCCGGAGGGGGCGGCGGCCAAAAACATTCAGTACTTC. It specifies CSAPEGAAAKNIQYF.

The chain carries TRBV27 and TRBJ1-2; no firm D call. V shed 7 bases and J shed 4 bases, with 16 bases lying between them. Germline CDR1 and CDR2: MNHEY and SMNVEV (reference sequence). CDR3 size: 14 residues. The CDR3 DNA reads TGTGCCAGCAACCCTAAAGACAAAAGCTATGGCTACACCTTC. Protein: CASNPKDKSYGYTF.

The chain has TRBV7-8 and TRBJ2-3; D may be TRBD1 (5 bases). V was trimmed by 5 bases and J by 3 bases, leaving 15 bases between them. This CDR3 region has 15 residues. Germline loops: CDR1 SGHVS, CDR2 FQNEAQ. The CDR3, as DNA: TGTGCCAGCAGCCCCAGGGCCGCTACTACAGATACGCAGTATTTT. This codes for CASSPRAATTDTQYF.

The chain recombines TRBV6-2 or TRBV6-3 with TRBJ1-1; no definite D call. Per germline, CDR1 MNHEY and CDR2 SVGEGT. V lost 6 bases, J lost 10 bases, and 18 bases lay in between. There are 13 residues in the CDR3. DNA for the CDR3: TGTGCCAGCAGCCAACCCGGGAGGTTGAGAGCTTTCTTT. This encodes CASSQPGRLRAFF.

The chain carries TRBV28 and TRBJ2-7; tentative D call: TRBD1 (6 bases). The CDR3 has 13 residues. The ends were cut back, 3 bases at V and 4 bases at J, with 10 bases in the middle. From germline, CDR1 is MDHEN and CDR2 SYDVKM. Written as DNA, the CDR3 is TGTGCCAGCAGTTTGGACAGCGTATACGAGCAGTACTTC. This codes for CASSLDSVYEQYF.

This chain links TRBV7-8 with TRBJ2-4; D tentatively reads TRBD1 or TRBD2 (5 bases each). The CDR3 totals 14 residues. Germline V lookup: CDR1 SGHVS, CDR2 FQNEAQ. V shed 3 bases and J shed 13 bases, with 19 bases lying between them. The DNA for the CDR3 is TGTGCCAGCAGCTTTCGAGGGGAGTACAATGAGCAGTACTTC. Its protein is CASSFRGEYNEQYF.

The CDR3 DNA reads TGTGCCAGCAGCTTAAGGGGACTCACCCAAGAGACCCAGTACTTC. It is translated as CASSLRGLTQETQYF. The chain couples TRBV7-8 to TRBJ2-5; D may be TRBD2 (6 bases). Germline V gene sequence: CDR1 SGHVS, CDR2 FQNEAQ. The CDR3 length is 15 residues. V was pared by 2 bases and J by 1 base, with 11 bases between.

This chain links TRBV5-1 with TRBJ2-5; TRBD2 matches at 10 bases. CDR3 length: 16 amino acids. The V gene's germline CDR1 is SGHRS and CDR2 YFSETQ. V gave up 3 bases and J gave up 2 bases; unmatched junction bases: 7. CDR3 nucleotides: TGCGCCAGCAGCTCCTGGACTAGCGGCGAGCAAGAGACCCAGTACTTC. It specifies CASSSWTSGEQETQYF.

The V gene is TRBV5-4, the J gene TRBJ2-3; 10 positions match TRBD2. Germline CDR1 is SGHNT and CDR2 is YYREEE (reference sequence). This CDR3 contains 15 residues. V lost 4 bases, J lost 6 bases, and 8 bases stayed unmatched. The CDR3 spells CASSVQGLAPDTQYF. The CDR3 DNA is TGTGCCAGCAGCGTGCAGGGACTAGCGCCCGATACGCAGTATTTT.

The J gene is TRBJ2-5, the V gene TRBV12-3 or TRBV12-4; 7 bases fit TRBD1. CDR3 length equals 14 residues. Trimming at V came to 6 bases and at J to 2 bases, leaving 6 bases not matched to a gene. The CDR3: CASRGQTTQETQYF. CDR3 in DNA: TGTGCCAGCAGGGGACAGACCACACAAGAGACCCAGTACTTC.

Notes on this clonotype: Germline and junction disagree at one end, which may indicate a read error. The chain combines TRBV5-1 with TRBJ1-6, with D perhaps matching TRBD1 (5 bases). This CDR3 comprises 14 residues. CDR1 is SGHRS, CDR2 YFSETQ, per germline. The CDR3 loop reads CASTSGIGNSPPHF. The CDR3 DNA is TGCGCCAGCACCTCAGGGATCGGTAATTCACCCCCCCACTTT.